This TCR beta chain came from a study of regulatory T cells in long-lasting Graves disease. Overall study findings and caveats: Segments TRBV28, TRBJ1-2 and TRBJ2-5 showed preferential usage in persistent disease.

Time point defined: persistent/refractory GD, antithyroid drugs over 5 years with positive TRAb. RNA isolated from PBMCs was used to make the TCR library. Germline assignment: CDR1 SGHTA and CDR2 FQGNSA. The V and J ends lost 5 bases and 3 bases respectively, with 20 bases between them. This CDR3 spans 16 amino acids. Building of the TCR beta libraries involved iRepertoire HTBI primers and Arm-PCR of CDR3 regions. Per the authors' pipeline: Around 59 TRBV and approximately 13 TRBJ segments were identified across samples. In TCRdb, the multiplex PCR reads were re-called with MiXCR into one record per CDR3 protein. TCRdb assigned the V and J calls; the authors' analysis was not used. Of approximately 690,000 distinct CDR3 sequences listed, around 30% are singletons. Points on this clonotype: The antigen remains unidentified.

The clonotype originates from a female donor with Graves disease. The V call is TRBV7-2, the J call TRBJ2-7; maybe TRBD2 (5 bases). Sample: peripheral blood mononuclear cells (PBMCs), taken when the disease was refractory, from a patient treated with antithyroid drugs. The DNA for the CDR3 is TGTGCCAGCAGCAAAGGTTGGAGTAGCGTAAACTACGAGCAGTACTTC. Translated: CASSKGWSSVNYEQYF.